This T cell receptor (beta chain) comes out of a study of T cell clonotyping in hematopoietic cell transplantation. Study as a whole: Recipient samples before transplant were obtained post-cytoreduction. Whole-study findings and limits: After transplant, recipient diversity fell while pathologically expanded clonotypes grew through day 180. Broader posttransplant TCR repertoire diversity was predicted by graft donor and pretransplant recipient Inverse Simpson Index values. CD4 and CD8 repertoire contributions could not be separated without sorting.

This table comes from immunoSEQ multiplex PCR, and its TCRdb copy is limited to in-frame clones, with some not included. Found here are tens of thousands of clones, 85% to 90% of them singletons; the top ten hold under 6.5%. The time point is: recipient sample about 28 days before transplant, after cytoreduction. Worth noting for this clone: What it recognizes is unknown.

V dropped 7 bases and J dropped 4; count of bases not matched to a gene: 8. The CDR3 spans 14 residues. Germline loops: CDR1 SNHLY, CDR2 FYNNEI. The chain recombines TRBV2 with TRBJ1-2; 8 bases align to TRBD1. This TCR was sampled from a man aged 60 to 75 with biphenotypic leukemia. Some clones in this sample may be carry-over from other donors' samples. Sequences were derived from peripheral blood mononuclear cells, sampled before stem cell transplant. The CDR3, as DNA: TGTGCCAGCACCATGGACAGGGAAGTCTATGGCTACACCTTC. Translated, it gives CASTMDREVYGYTF.